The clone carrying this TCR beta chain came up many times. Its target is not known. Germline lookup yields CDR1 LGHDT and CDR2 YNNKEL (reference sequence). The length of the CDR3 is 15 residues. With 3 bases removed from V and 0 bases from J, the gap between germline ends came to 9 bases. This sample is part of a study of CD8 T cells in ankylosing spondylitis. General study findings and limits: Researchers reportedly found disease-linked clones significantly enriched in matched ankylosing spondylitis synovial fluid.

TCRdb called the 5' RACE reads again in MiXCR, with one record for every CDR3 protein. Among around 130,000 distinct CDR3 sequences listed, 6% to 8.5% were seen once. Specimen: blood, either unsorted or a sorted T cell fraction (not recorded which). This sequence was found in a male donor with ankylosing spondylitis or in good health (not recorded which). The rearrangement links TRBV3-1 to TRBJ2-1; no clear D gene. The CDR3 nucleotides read TGTGCCAGCAGCCACTATACGAGCTCCTACAATGAGCAGTTCTTC. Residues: CASSHYTSSYNEQFF.